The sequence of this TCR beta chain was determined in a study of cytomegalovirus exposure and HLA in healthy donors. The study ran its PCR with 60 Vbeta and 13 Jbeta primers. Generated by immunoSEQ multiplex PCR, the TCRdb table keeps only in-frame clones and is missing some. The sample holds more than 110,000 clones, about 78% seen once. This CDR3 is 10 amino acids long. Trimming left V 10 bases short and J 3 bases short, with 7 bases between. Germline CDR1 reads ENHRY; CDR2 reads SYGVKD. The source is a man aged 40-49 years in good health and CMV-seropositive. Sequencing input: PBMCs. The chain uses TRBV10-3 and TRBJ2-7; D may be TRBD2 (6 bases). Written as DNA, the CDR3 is TGTGCCAGCGGGGTCTACGAGCAGTACTTC. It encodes CASGVYEQYF.